Shown below are 24 T cell receptor beta chains from a single sample sequenced in a study of blood T cell repertoires in COVID-19. Clones were read by immunoSEQ multiplex PCR, and TCRdb kept only the in-frame ones, dropping some. The sample has around 200,000 clones, 80% to 90% seen once. What was sequenced was peripheral blood. Source of these receptors: an elderly woman with active or convalescent COVID-19.

The chain couples TRBV11-2 to TRBJ2-7, with D possibly being TRBD2 (5 bases). Trimming stripped 7 bases from V and 4 bases from J, with 11 bases between. This CDR3 is 12 amino acids long. The V gene's germline CDR1 is SGHAT and CDR2 FQNNGV. In nucleotides, the CDR3 is TGTGCCAGCACTAGTACTAGGTACGAGCAGTACTTC. It codes for CASTSTRYEQYF. The full variable domain, in which reference TRBV11-2 and TRBJ2-7 provide the parts outside the CDR3, is EAGVAQSPRYKIIEKRQSVAFWCNPISGHATLYWYQQILGQGPKLLIQFQNNGVVDDSQLPKDRFSAERLKGVDSTLKIQPAKLEDSAVYLCASTSTRYEQYFGPGTRLTVT.

V and J are TRBV10-3 and TRBJ2-1, with 8 nucleotides matching TRBD1. Germline CDR1 ENHRY, CDR2 SYGVKD. V shed 5 bases, J shed 6 bases, and the junction held 6 bases outside the gene matches. The CDR3 totals 14 residues. DNA for the CDR3: TGTGCCATCAGTCAGCGGACAGGGACCAATGAGCAGTTCTTC. Amino acids: CAISQRTGTNEQFF.

CDR3 amino acids: CASSVDQTTRSPLHF. The CDR3 DNA is TGTGCCAGCAGCGTAGATCAGACCACGCGGTCACCCCTCCACTTT. This chain links TRBV9 with TRBJ1-6, with unresolved D. The CDR3 length is 15 residues. CDR1 and CDR2 (germline): SGDLS, YYNGEE. Trimming stripped 0 bases from V and 10 bases from J, with 14 bases between.

For this clone: The sample has other DNA sequences that encode this CDR3 too. V usage is TRBV29-1 and J usage is TRBJ2-7, with 7 bases identical to TRBD1. The trim removed 6 bases at V and 0 bases at J, leaving 5 bases unmatched. The CDR3 loop spans 13 amino acids. Germline CDR1 reads SQVTM; CDR2 reads ANQGSEA. DNA of the CDR3: TGCAGCGTAGAGACAGGGAGCTCCTACGAGCAGTACTTC. Amino acids: CSVETGSSYEQYF.

The genes are TRBV6-4 and TRBJ1-2, with TRBD1 identical over 7 bases. Germline lookup yields CDR1 MRHNA and CDR2 SNTAGT. The V and J ends lost 0 bases and 7 bases, in that order; junction bases with no gene match: 5. This CDR3 region has 14 residues. The CDR3 sequence: CASSDSLGGGGYTF. CDR3 DNA sequence: TGTGCCAGCAGTGACTCGTTAGGGGGCGGTGGCTACACCTTC.

The chain has TRBV6-6 and TRBJ2-5; TRBD2 aligns across 12 bases. The V gene's germline CDR1 is MNHNY and CDR2 SVGAGI (reference sequence). The trim removed 6 bases at V and 1 base at J, leaving 3 bases unmatched. This CDR3 region has 15 residues. CDR3 sequence: CASSTSGGPQETQYF. The CDR3 nucleotides are TGTGCCAGCAGCACTAGCGGGGGGCCCCAAGAGACCCAGTACTTC.

The genes are TRBV6-2 or TRBV6-3 and TRBJ1-5; the D gene is possibly TRBD1 (5 bases). CDR1 is MNHEY and CDR2 is SVGEGT in the germline V gene. Trimming took 6 bases from V and 3 from J, leaving 15 bases between them. There are 15 residues in the CDR3. CDR3 DNA: TGTGCCAGCAGCGCGGACAAGAACATCAATCAGCCCCAGCATTTT. Residues: CASSADKNINQPQHF.

The rearrangement uses TRBV4-2 and TRBJ2-6; no firm D call. Germline CDR1 LGHNA, CDR2 YNFKEQ. This CDR3 has 15 amino acids. V dropped 0 bases and J dropped 4 bases, with 7 bases sitting between them. This CDR3 reads CASSQDLQGANVLTF. The DNA for the CDR3 is TGTGCCAGCAGCCAAGATTTGCAGGGGGCCAACGTCCTGACTTTC.

V and J are TRBV30 and TRBJ1-5; D is unresolved. V lost 3 bases, J lost 7 bases, and 10 bases lay in between. The CDR3 extends over 12 amino acids. Germline CDR1 GTSNPN, CDR2 SVGIG (reference sequence). The CDR3 DNA reads TGTGCCTGGAGCCTGGTCGGGCAGCCCCAGCATTTT. This sequence encodes CAWSLVGQPQHF. Supplemented by reference TRBV30 and TRBJ1-5, the full variable domain reads SQTIHQWPATLVQPVGSPLSLECTVEGTSNPNLYWYRQAAGRGLQLLFYSVGIGQISSEVPQNLSASRPQDRQFILSSKKLLLSDSGFYLCAWSLVGQPQHFGDGTRLSIL.

The chain combines TRBV28 with TRBJ1-3; 7 nucleotides match TRBD1. CDR1 and CDR2 from the germline V gene are MDHEN and SYDVKM. The V segment lost 6 bases and the J segment 6 bases; nucleotides outside the gene matches: 20. CDR3 size: 18 residues. The chain's CDR3 is CASSTGQAGARRENTIYF. CDR3 bases: TGTGCCAGCAGCACCGGACAGGCCGGTGCCCGTCGGGAAAACACCATATATTTT.

The V call is TRBV4-1, the J call TRBJ2-3; 9 nucleotides align to TRBD2. V gave up 0 bases and J gave up 0 bases; unmatched junction bases: 10. The CDR3 consists of 19 residues. CDR1 is MGHRA and CDR2 is YSYEKL in the germline V gene. The CDR3 protein is CASSQDPGLAGLSTDTQYF. The CDR3 bases are TGCGCCAGCAGCCAAGATCCAGGGCTAGCGGGGCTTAGCACAGATACGCAGTATTTT.

The chain joins TRBV10-3 to TRBJ2-2; tentative D call: TRBD2 (6 bases). CDR3 length equals 15 residues. Germline V gene sequence: CDR1 ENHRY, CDR2 SYGVKD. V was cut by 7 bases and J by 4 bases, with 16 bases left in between. The chain's CDR3 is CAITPRGTGTGELFF. The CDR3 bases are TGTGCCATCACCCCACGGGGGACGGGCACCGGGGAGCTGTTTTTT.

The chain uses TRBV7-2 and TRBJ2-7; D is perhaps TRBD1 (5 bases). Germline CDR1 reads SGHTA; CDR2 reads FQGNSA. The CDR3 covers 15 residues. Trimming stripped 0 bases from V and 0 bases from J, with 9 bases between. DNA for the CDR3: TGTGCCAGCAGCTTAGCGCTGGGGCGCTCCTACGAGCAGTACTTC. Translation: CASSLALGRSYEQYF.

This clone was found once. V usage is TRBV4-3 and J usage is TRBJ2-3; no definite D call. V dropped 0 bases and J dropped 1 base, with 8 bases sitting between them. Germline V lookup: CDR1 LGHNA, CDR2 YSLEER. The CDR3 has 15 residues. The CDR3 reads CASSQDRIGTDTQYF. The CDR3 DNA is TGCGCCAGCAGCCAAGATCGAATAGGCACAGATACGCAGTATTTT.

The rearrangement uses TRBV15 and TRBJ2-1; D might be TRBD2 (6 bases). Germline loops: CDR1 LNHNV, CDR2 YYDKDF (reference sequence). The V gene lost 4 bases and the J gene lost 0 bases, with 10 bases spanning the gap. The CDR3 is 15 amino acids. The CDR3 protein is CATSTHGGSYNEQFF. Written as DNA, the CDR3 is TGTGCCACCAGCACTCACGGGGGCTCCTACAATGAGCAGTTCTTC.

The J gene is TRBJ1-1, the V gene TRBV18; weak D call: TRBD1 (6 bases). CDR3 length: 15 amino acids. The germline gives CDR1 KGHSH, CDR2 LQKENI. The V gene lost 3 bases and the J gene lost 0 bases, with 11 bases spanning the gap. In DNA form, the CDR3 reads TGTGCCAGCTCACCTTTCGGACAGTTGAACACTGAAGCTTTCTTT. It yields the protein CASSPFGQLNTEAFF.

The rearrangement joins TRBV14 to TRBJ2-4, with D possibly TRBD1 on 7 matching bases. The germline V gene encodes CDR1 SGHDN and CDR2 FVKESK. This CDR3 has 13 amino acids. V was shortened by 0 bases and J by 15 bases, with 15 bases between the two germline ends. The CDR3 reads CASSQDRGDRLYF. The DNA for the CDR3 is TGTGCCAGCAGCCAAGATAGGGGGGACAGACTGTACTTC.

This chain uses TRBV11-3 with TRBJ2-7; possible D gene TRBD1, 6 bases. V lost 6 bases, J lost 0 bases, and 15 bases lay in between. CDR3 length: 15 residues. Germline CDR1 reads SGHNT; CDR2 reads YENEEA. CDR3 nucleotides: TGTGCCAGCAGACGGTACCGGGACAACTCCTACGAGCAGTACTTC. Translated: CASRRYRDNSYEQYF.

V is TRBV2 and J is TRBJ2-3, with a possible D match to TRBD1 (6 bases). CDR3 length: 14 residues. Germline CDR1 SNHLY, CDR2 FYNNEI. V lost 6 bases and J 2 bases, leaving 12 bases between the germline ends. In nucleotides, the CDR3 is TGTGCCAGCAGCCCTCGGACAGACACAGATACGCAGTATTTT. Translating it yields CASSPRTDTDTQYF.

In this sample, this clone turned up a few times. The chain has TRBV11-1 and TRBJ2-1; TRBD2 agrees at 8 bases. Per the germline V gene, CDR1 is SGHAT and CDR2 is FQDESV (reference sequence). CDR3 length equals 14 residues. The V gene end was trimmed by 3 bases and the J gene end by 8 bases; junction bases not matched to a gene: 6. This chain's CDR3 is CASSFREGLYEQFF. CDR3 nucleotide sequence: TGTGCCAGCAGCTTCCGGGAGGGCCTCTATGAGCAGTTCTTC. The full variable domain, completed using reference TRBV11-1 and TRBJ2-1, is EAEVAQSPRYKITEKSQAVAFWCDPISGHATLYWYRQILGQGPELLVQFQDESVVDDSQLPKDRFSAERLKGVDSTLKIQPAELGDSAMYLCASSFREGLYEQFFGPGTRLTVL.

This chain links TRBV11-3 with TRBJ2-3; 7 nucleotides align to TRBD2. V gave up 3 bases and J gave up 5 bases; unmatched junction bases: 5. The CDR3 is 14 residues long. Germline V CDR1 and CDR2: SGHNT, YENEEA. CDR3 bases: TGTGCCAGCAGCTTCGAAGCGGGGTTAGATACGCAGTATTTT. Its translation: CASSFEAGLDTQYF. Filled out from reference TRBV11-3 and TRBJ2-3, the complete variable domain reads EAGVVQSPRYKIIEKKQPVAFWCNPISGHNTLYWYLQNLGQGPELLIRYENEEAVDDSQLPKDRFSAERLKGVDSTLKIQPAELGDSAVYLCASSFEAGLDTQYFGPGTRLTVL.

The rearrangement links TRBV21-1 to TRBJ1-1. TRBV21-1 is assigned pseudogene status. The CDR3 sequence is 18 residues long. The CDR3 DNA reads TGTGCCAGCAGCAAAGATCCGGGTCGGGGAGGGTGGTACACTGAAGCTTTCTTT. Its protein product is CASSKDPGRGGWYTEAFF.

The rearrangement links TRBV5-1 to TRBJ1-4; maybe TRBD1 (6 bases). Trimming pared 4 bases from V and 0 bases from J, leaving 13 bases between. The germline gives CDR1 SGHRS, CDR2 YFSETQ. The CDR3 is made up of 16 amino acids. This CDR3 is CASSTGTPATNEKLFF. CDR3 bases: TGCGCCAGCAGCACCGGGACACCCGCAACTAATGAAAAACTGTTTTTT.

The chain employs TRBV6-5 and TRBJ2-1; D call uncertain. V was shortened by 8 bases and J by 7 bases, with 12 bases between the two germline ends. The CDR3 length is 12 residues. The germline V gene has CDR1 MNHEY and CDR2 SVGAGI. The CDR3 sequence is CASRGFGNEQFF. CDR3 nucleotides: TGTGCCAGCCGAGGATTCGGAAATGAGCAGTTCTTC.